The TCR beta chain under discussion was sequenced for a study of OX40 agonist ivuxolimab in advanced cancers. Findings and limits, study-wide: In the 0.1 to 3.0 mg/kg range, CD4+ and CD8+ blood T cells had expanded clonally by week 6. Some of the nonresponding patients also showed low levels of normalized T-cell clonal expansion.

This CDR3 is 13 amino acids long. CDR1 is GTSNPN and CDR2 is SVGIG in the germline V gene (reference sequence). Between the trimmed V and J ends, which lost 0 bases and 7 bases, there was a span of 9 bases. Of note for this clone: The antigen is undetermined.

Assay used: immunoSEQ multiplex PCR; TCRdb lists only in-frame clones, some missing. This table holds some 150,000 clones, 90% found once. Anyone with autoimmune disease history or systemic immunosuppression was excluded. The TCR sequence derives from an adult with an advanced solid tumor such as melanoma, head and neck, liver or kidney cancer. The chain combines TRBV30 with TRBJ1-4; possibly TRBD1 for D (5 bases). Sequences were derived from CD4+ or CD8+ T cells sorted from blood, sampled in a trial of the OX40 agonist ivuxolimab. The CDR3 is CAWSVGGGEKLFF. The CDR3 DNA follows: TGTGCCTGGAGTGTAGGCGGGGGTGAAAAACTGTTTTTT. The variable domain in full, with the rest retrieved from reference TRBV30 and TRBJ1-4, is SQTIHQWPATLVQPVGSPLSLECTVEGTSNPNLYWYRQAAGRGLQLLFYSVGIGQISSEVPQNLSASRPQDRQFILSSKKLLLSDSGFYLCAWSVGGGEKLFFGSGTQLSVL.